These 14 T cell receptor beta chains originate from one sample sequenced in a study of T cells after yellow fever vaccination. TCRdb ran MiXCR on the 5' RACE reads and lists one entry per CDR3 protein. Of about 73,000 distinct CDR3 sequences in the sample, 7.7% were seen once. This material consisted of CD8+ T cells sorted from PBMCs, taken on the day of the yellow fever booster vaccination. All receptors come from a man aged 25-40 years who received the YFV17D yellow fever vaccine.

This clonotype was seen repeatedly, ten times or more. The V call is TRBV12-3 or TRBV12-4, the J call TRBJ2-3; tentatively, D is TRBD1 or TRBD2 (5 bases each). The germline V and J ends were trimmed by 3 bases and 6 bases, with 10 bases remaining between them. This CDR3 is built from 13 residues. CDR3 in amino acids: CASSLGTLDTQYF. In DNA form, the CDR3 reads TGTGCCAGCAGTTTGGGGACGTTGGATACGCAGTATTTT.

The sample holds a few counts of this clonotype. The rearrangement uses TRBV7-8 and TRBJ2-7, with 11 bases matching TRBD1. V shed 5 bases, J shed 3 bases, and the junction held 6 bases outside the gene matches. CDR1 is SGHVS, CDR2 FQNEAQ, per germline. There are 15 residues in the CDR3. The CDR3 nucleotides are TGTGCCAGCAGCATCGGACAGGGGGCACTCTACGAGCAGTACTTC. Its protein is CASSIGQGALYEQYF.

This clonotype was found many times. This chain links TRBV10-3 with TRBJ2-1; 7 bases are a match to TRBD2. V lost 0 bases to trimming and J lost 1 base; unmatched junction nucleotides: 3. This CDR3 contains 16 residues. Germline values: CDR1 ENHRY, CDR2 SYGVKD. The CDR3 DNA follows: TGTGCCATCAGTGAGTCTGTCGGGGGGTCCTACAATGAGCAGTTCTTC. It translates to CAISESVGGSYNEQFF.

This clonotype was observed a handful of times. The genes are TRBV20-1 and TRBJ1-5, with D tentatively TRBD1 (6 bases). Trimming took 7 bases from V and 4 from J, leaving 14 bases between them. This CDR3 contains 13 residues. Looked up from germline, CDR1 is DFQATT and CDR2 is SNEGSKA (reference sequence). In DNA, the CDR3 is TGCAGTGTTACAGGGTACAAAAATCAGCCCCAGCATTTT. Encoded protein: CSVTGYKNQPQHF.

This clonotype was observed a few times. The rearrangement uses TRBV2 and TRBJ2-4, with 7 bases lining up with TRBD1. In germline, CDR1 is SNHLY, CDR2 FYNNEI. The J segment lost 6 bases and the V segment lost 1 base, leaving 9 bases of the junction unmatched. The CDR3 length is 16 residues. CDR3 in amino acids: CASSEETTGNLNIQYF. CDR3 in DNA: TGTGCCAGCAGTGAAGAGACGACAGGGAATTTAAACATTCAGTACTTC.

This clonotype was counted only a few times. As DNA, the CDR3 is TGCGCCAGCAGCCAAGAATGGGGCCTCGCCGGCAATCAGCCCCAGCATTTT. Translation: CASSQEWGLAGNQPQHF. The chain combines TRBV4-3 with TRBJ1-5; a weak D match, TRBD1 (5 bases). The CDR3 is 17 residues long. Deletions cut 0 bases from V and 2 bases from J, with 14 bases between. CDR1 LGHNA and CDR2 YSLEER come from the germline V gene.

This clonotype was seen more than once but under ten times. This sequence joins TRBV28 and TRBJ1-5; TRBD1 is a possible D gene (6 bases). V lost 2 bases to trimming and J lost 7 bases, with 12 bases between them. The CDR3 is 14 amino acids. The V gene's germline CDR1 is MDHEN and CDR2 SYDVKM. CDR3 DNA: TGTGCCAGCAGTTTAGCCAGGGGCGGCCAGCCCCAGCATTTT. Translating gives CASSLARGGQPQHF. Full variable domain (outside the CDR3, taken from reference TRBV28 and TRBJ1-5): DVKVTQSSRYLVKRTGEKVFLECVQDMDHENMFWYRQDPGLGLRLIYFSYDVKMKEKGDIPEGYSVSREKKERFSLILESASTNQTSMYLCASSLARGGQPQHFGDGTRLSIL.

This clonotype was detected many times. The chain combines TRBV6-2 or TRBV6-3 with TRBJ2-2, with 12 bases identical to TRBD2. CDR3 size: 17 residues. Unmatched junction bases numbered 4, after V lost 4 bases and J lost 1 base. The V gene's germline CDR1 is MNHEY and CDR2 SVGEGT. In DNA, the CDR3 is TGTGCCAGCAGTTCACTAGCGGGAGGTCAGAACACCGGGGAGCTGTTTTTT. Translated: CASSSLAGGQNTGELFF.

V usage is TRBV7-8 and J usage is TRBJ2-5; possibly TRBD2 for D (7 bases). There are 17 residues in the CDR3. CDR1 and CDR2 (germline): SGHVS, FQNEAQ. Trimming pared 6 bases from V and 4 bases from J, leaving 24 bases between. The CDR3 bases are TGTGCCAGCAGACCAGAGGGGGGGTGGGTTGCTGGAGAGACCCAGTACTTC. Its protein is CASRPEGGWVAGETQYF.

This clonotype was seen a few times. V usage is TRBV7-2 and J usage is TRBJ2-3; perhaps TRBD1 as D (6 bases). Between the trimmed V and J ends, which lost 1 base and 11 bases, there was a span of 16 bases. CDR1 is SGHTA, CDR2 FQGNSA, per germline. CDR3 length equals 14 residues. CDR3 DNA sequence: TGTGCCAGCAGCTTAGGCCCGCCGATAGGGGGGCAGTATTTT. Amino acid sequence: CASSLGPPIGGQYF. The full variable domain, rest sourced from reference TRBV7-2 and TRBJ2-3, is GAGVSQSPSNKVTEKGKDVELRCDPISGHTALYWYRQSLGQGLEFLIYFQGNSAPDKSGLPSDRFSAERTGGSVSTLTIQRTQQEDSAVYLCASSLGPPIGGQYFGPGTRLTVL.

This clonotype has only a few counts. The chain links TRBV7-9 to TRBJ2-2, with D perhaps assigned TRBD1 or TRBD2 (5 bases each). V dropped 2 bases and J dropped 2 bases, with 9 bases sitting between them. The CDR3 is 15 residues long. Germline values: CDR1 SEHNR, CDR2 FQNEAQ (reference sequence). This CDR3 reads CASSLRDHNTGELFF. In nucleotides, the CDR3 is TGTGCCAGCAGCTTAAGGGACCACAACACCGGGGAGCTGTTTTTT.

The chain uses TRBV14 and TRBJ2-1, with D possibly being TRBD1 (6 bases). The CDR3 totals 15 residues. Per germline, CDR1 SGHDN and CDR2 FVKESK. V lost 4 bases to trimming and J lost 3 bases, with 13 bases between them. CDR3 DNA sequence: TGTGCCAGCAGCCTACCGGGACAAAACTACAATGAGCAGTTCTTC. Protein: CASSLPGQNYNEQFF.

Details on this clonotype: An end of the junction does not agree with germline; a read error may underlie this. The chain is built from TRBV29-1 and TRBJ2-2; D is undetermined. The germline gives CDR1 SQVTM, CDR2 ANQGSEA. The CDR3 covers 12 residues. The CDR3 reads CGVRGTAGELFF. CDR3 bases: TGCGGCGTCCGAGGAACGGCCGGGGAGCTGTTTTTT.

CDR3 residues: CATLGGATDTQYF. DNA of the CDR3: TGTGCCACCCTCGGGGGGGCCACAGATACGCAGTATTTT. This rearrangement joins TRBV5-5 to TRBJ2-3; 8 bases are shared with TRBD2. Germline CDR1 and CDR2: SGHKS and YYEKEE (reference sequence). V was clipped by 9 bases and J by 2 bases; unmatched bases: 5. The CDR3 is 13 residues long.